The 23 T cell receptor beta chains reported below all come from one sample, sequenced in a study of glioma-infiltrating T cells after dendritic cell vaccination. Here immunoSEQ multiplex PCR was the method, and the copy in TCRdb shows in-frame clones only, minus some. Of just under 85,000 clones listed, over 85% are singletons. The sample consisted of blood, taken before dendritic cell vaccination. These receptors all come from a human donor with glioblastoma.

This rearrangement joins TRBV6-1 to TRBJ2-2, with TRBD1 matching 7 bases. Germline-derived CDR1 and CDR2 are MNHNS and SASEGT. The length of the CDR3 is 15 residues. The J segment lost 6 bases and the V segment lost 2 bases, leaving 6 bases of the junction unmatched. In nucleotides, the CDR3 is TGTGCCAGCAGTGAACAGGGGGTGTTGTCCGGGGAGCTGTTTTTT. Residues: CASSEQGVLSGELFF.

The chain joins TRBV30 to TRBJ1-3; no reliable D call. With 1 base removed from V and 7 bases from J, the gap between germline ends came to 8 bases. CDR3 length equals 12 residues. The germline gives CDR1 GTSNPN, CDR2 SVGIG (reference sequence). CDR3 sequence reads: CAWSGQANTIYF. CDR3 sequence (DNA): TGTGCCTGGAGTGGTCAGGCCAACACCATATATTTT.

The V and J genes are TRBV7-2 and TRBJ2-6; 8 bases agree with TRBD1. The ends lost 5 bases at V and 2 bases at J; junction bases unmatched: 5. The CDR3 consists of 16 residues. Germline V gene sequence: CDR1 SGHTA, CDR2 FQGNSA. CDR3 coding DNA: TGTGCCAGCAGCCCGTCGACAGGGGCTGGGGCCAACGTCCTGACTTTC. It codes for CASSPSTGAGANVLTF.

There are a few counts of this clone. The chain links TRBV19 to TRBJ2-1; D gene ambiguous. The length of the CDR3 is 14 residues. The V and J ends lost 6 bases and 5 bases respectively, with 14 bases between them. Germline lookup yields CDR1 LNHDA and CDR2 SQIVND (reference sequence). This CDR3 reads CASRKDHTHNEQFF. As DNA, the CDR3 is TGTGCCAGTAGAAAAGATCACACCCACAATGAGCAGTTCTTC.

This chain links TRBV6-1 with TRBJ2-3; D remains ambiguous. Germline V gives CDR1 MNHNS, CDR2 SASEGT. Trimming took 0 bases from V and 8 from J, leaving 15 bases between them. The CDR3 is made up of 15 amino acids. CDR3 sequence reads: CASSEAELYYGTQYF. DNA for the CDR3: TGTGCCAGCAGTGAAGCGGAACTTTACTACGGTACGCAGTATTTT.

The rearrangement links TRBV2 to TRBJ2-1; TRBD2 matches 11 bases. Unmatched junction bases numbered 6, after V lost 2 bases and J lost 9 bases. CDR3 length equals 15 residues. Per germline, CDR1 SNHLY and CDR2 FYNNEI. Written as DNA, the CDR3 is TGTGCCAGCAGTGAACGTAGCGGGGGGGCCTTTGAGCAGTTCTTC. Encoded protein: CASSERSGGAFEQFF.

This chain connects TRBV2 to TRBJ1-2; 9 nucleotides line up with TRBD1. CDR3 length: 15 amino acids. Trimming cost V 3 bases and J 3 bases; bases outside gene matches: 5. Germline values: CDR1 SNHLY, CDR2 FYNNEI. CDR3 nucleotide sequence: TGTGCCAGCAGTGAGGACAGGGGAGACTACTATGGCTACACCTTC. Its protein is CASSEDRGDYYGYTF.

This chain links TRBV19 with TRBJ1-1; 8 bases are shared with TRBD1. This CDR3 contains 14 residues. Per germline, CDR1 LNHDA and CDR2 SQIVND (reference sequence). The V segment lost 8 bases and the J segment 1 base; nucleotides outside the gene matches: 6. CDR3 residues: CASGQGGRNTEAFF. For the CDR3, the DNA is TGTGCCAGTGGACAGGGCGGACGGAACACTGAAGCTTTCTTT.

CDR3 DNA sequence: TGTGCCAGCAGCTCGGGGGGCCTCCAGGGAAGCAATCAGCCCCAGCATTTT. Translating gives CASSSGGLQGSNQPQHF. The chain carries TRBV5-6 and TRBJ1-5; D is perhaps TRBD1 (6 bases). The V end was cut by 3 bases, the J end by 1 base, with 17 bases between. The germline gives CDR1 SGHDT, CDR2 YYEEEE. The CDR3 extends over 17 amino acids.

This chain links TRBV19 with TRBJ2-2; TRBD2 aligns across 7 bases. Germline CDR1 reads LNHDA; CDR2 reads SQIVND (reference sequence). The V segment lost 5 bases and the J segment 3 bases; nucleotides outside the gene matches: 6. This CDR3 spans 15 amino acids. CDR3 DNA sequence: TGTGCCAGTAGTCGGGGGGAGGCGGACACCGGGGAGCTGTTTTTT. Its protein is CASSRGEADTGELFF.

The chain recombines TRBV5-6 with TRBJ2-7; D is uncertain. The CDR3 runs to 14 residues. CDR1 and CDR2 from the germline V gene are SGHDT and YYEEEE. V was trimmed by 0 bases and J by 2 bases, leaving 9 bases between them. The CDR3 region has the DNA TGTGCCAGCAGCTTGGACTCCCAAACCTACGAGCAGTACTTC. It encodes CASSLDSQTYEQYF. The full variable domain, completed using reference TRBV5-6 and TRBJ2-7, is DAGVTQSPTHLIKTRGQQVTLRCSPKSGHDTVSWYQQALGQGPQFIFQYYEEEERQRGNFPDRFSGHQFPNYSSELNVNALLLGDSALYLCASSLDSQTYEQYFGPGTRLTVT.

J is TRBJ1-4 and V is TRBV5-5, with D possibly being TRBD1 (5 bases). CDR3 size: 16 residues. Germline V gives CDR1 SGHKS, CDR2 YYEKEE (reference sequence). V gave up 4 bases and J gave up 6 bases, with 19 bases separating them. The CDR3 sequence is CASSPAIQGLDEKLFF. The DNA for the CDR3 is TGTGCCAGCAGCCCGGCAATCCAGGGATTGGATGAAAAACTGTTTTTT.

This rearrangement joins TRBV5-1 to TRBJ2-2, with 8 bases fitting TRBD1. In germline, CDR1 is SGHRS, CDR2 YFSETQ. There are 15 residues in the CDR3. Trimming removed 3 bases from V and 4 bases from J; junction bases left unmatched: 5. The CDR3 region is CASSYGQGPTGELFF. The CDR3 DNA is TGCGCCAGCAGCTACGGACAGGGTCCCACCGGGGAGCTGTTTTTT.

This clone was seen once. The chain carries TRBV18 and TRBJ2-2; 7 bases are shared with TRBD1. J gave up 7 bases and V 4 bases, and 3 bases lay outside the gene matches. Per the germline V gene, CDR1 is KGHSH and CDR2 is LQKENI. The CDR3 consists of 13 residues. CDR3 nucleotide sequence: TGTGCCAGCTCACGAGGGGGCGACGGGGAGCTGTTTTTT. Translated: CASSRGGDGELFF.

This rearrangement joins TRBV6-1 to TRBJ1-4, with D possibly matching TRBD1 (5 bases). Deletions cut 6 bases from V and 5 bases from J, with 13 bases between. Germline loops: CDR1 MNHNS, CDR2 SASEGT. The CDR3 has 14 amino acids. CDR3 sequence (DNA): TGTGCCAGCAGGGACCTCACAGGAAATGAAAAACTGTTTTTT. It translates to CASRDLTGNEKLFF.

The CDR3 DNA reads TGTGCCAGCAGTGAAATGAGCCACTACGAGCAGTACTTC. It is translated as CASSEMSHYEQYF. The chain is built from TRBV6-5 and TRBJ2-7; D remains ambiguous. CDR3 length: 13 residues. Germline V lookup: CDR1 MNHEY, CDR2 SVGAGI. V gave up 5 bases and J gave up 3 bases, with 11 bases separating them.

This clone was found once. This chain uses TRBV7-2 with TRBJ1-1; 8 nucleotides match TRBD1. The CDR3 runs 14 residues. The junction had 7 bases not matched to a gene; V was cut back by 5 bases and J by 5 bases. Per the germline V gene, CDR1 is SGHTA and CDR2 is FQGNSA. CDR3 bases: TGTGCCAGCAGCCATTCCAGGGGGCGGACTGAAGCTTTCTTT. It codes for CASSHSRGRTEAFF. Full variable domain (missing parts from reference TRBV7-2 and TRBJ1-1): GAGVSQSPSNKVTEKGKDVELRCDPISGHTALYWYRQSLGQGLEFLIYFQGNSAPDKSGLPSDRFSAERTGGSVSTLTIQRTQQEDSAVYLCASSHSRGRTEAFFGQGTRLTVV.

The rearrangement links TRBV30 to TRBJ1-3, with D hard to call. Trimming left V 7 bases short and J 0 bases short, with 7 bases between. The CDR3 spans 12 residues. CDR1 and CDR2 from the germline V gene are GTSNPN and SVGIG (reference sequence). CDR3 region: CALTGSGNTIYF. Written as DNA, the CDR3 is TGTGCCTTGACGGGCTCTGGAAACACCATATATTTT.

This chain uses TRBV9 with TRBJ2-3, with 7 bases fitting TRBD2. V shed 0 bases, J shed 0 bases, and the junction held 7 bases outside the gene matches. This CDR3 comprises 17 residues. Germline V gives CDR1 SGDLS, CDR2 YYNGEE. For the CDR3, the DNA is TGTGCCAGCAGCGTAGAGCCCCTAGCGGTAAGCACAGATACGCAGTATTTT. Its protein product is CASSVEPLAVSTDTQYF.

This clone has only a few counts. This sequence joins TRBV19 and TRBJ1-1, with 7 nucleotides matching TRBD1. CDR3 size: 13 residues. Germline V gene sequence: CDR1 LNHDA, CDR2 SQIVND (reference sequence). Unmatched junction bases numbered 3, after V lost 7 bases and J lost 1 base. The CDR3 loop is CASKGQSNTEAFF. In DNA, the CDR3 is TGTGCCAGTAAGGGACAGTCGAACACTGAAGCTTTCTTT.

This sequence joins TRBV7-2 and TRBJ1-5; D unresolved. V lost 5 bases and J lost 4, with 9 bases in between. Germline-derived CDR1 and CDR2 are SGHTA and FQGNSA. The CDR3 is 13 amino acids. The CDR3 nucleotides are TGTGCCAGCAGCCAAAGAGTAAATCAGCCCCAGCATTTT. It is translated as CASSQRVNQPQHF.

The chain is built from TRBV9 and TRBJ2-1; 14 nucleotides match TRBD2. The V gene end was trimmed by 1 base and the J gene end by 2 bases; junction bases not matched to a gene: 8. The CDR3 runs to 19 residues. The V gene's germline CDR1 is SGDLS and CDR2 YYNGEE. CDR3 protein: CASSVRLAGGQGPYNEQFF. DNA for the CDR3: TGTGCCAGCAGCGTACGACTAGCGGGGGGGCAAGGTCCCTACAATGAGCAGTTCTTC.

This rearrangement joins TRBV5-6 to TRBJ2-5; maybe TRBD1 (6 bases). The CDR3 extends over 16 amino acids. Germline V gene data show CDR1 as SGHDT and CDR2 as YYEEEE. Trimming took off 2 bases at V and 7 bases at J, with 21 bases between the two ends. Here the CDR3 reads CASSLRQDGPVVTQYF. CDR3 bases: TGTGCCAGCAGCTTAAGACAGGACGGCCCCGTTGTGACCCAGTACTTC.